This T cell receptor (beta chain) was recovered during a study of molecular identifiers for immune sequencing clone quantification. This clonotype showed up many times. Its antigen is unknown. Preparation of naive CD8 libraries involved 20,000 to 1,000,000 sorted cells and 10%, 30% or 50% RNA. Naive CD8 T cells were picked out by sorting for CD8+CD4-CCR7+CD45RA+. TCR libraries were built in bulk with a published protocol and specific TCR primers. MiXCR, applied by TCRdb to the PCR reads, yields one record per CDR3 protein. Found here are 40,000 to 45,000 distinct CDR3 sequences, roughly a fifth of them singletons; the top ten hold approximately 1.1%. Overall study results and limits: The share of molecules held by clones above 20 RNA copies was over 97% in effector cells and under 1% in naive cells.

The CDR3 runs to 16 residues. Germline values: CDR1 DFQATT, CDR2 SNEGSKA (reference sequence). V dropped 1 base and J dropped 3; count of bases not matched to a gene: 9. This sequence was found in a human donor in good health. Some libraries in this study had Jurkat cell RNA spiked in. Sequencing was carried out using naive CD8+ T cells from blood, with Jurkat cell RNA spiked in. Subset meaning: FACS-sorted CD8+CD4-CCR7+CD45RA+ naive T cells. The rearrangement links TRBV20-1 to TRBJ2-7; TRBD2 aligns across 10 bases. The CDR3 DNA sequence: TGCAGTGCTAGAGTTCTCGCCGGGACTAGCGACTACGAGCAGTACTTC. It encodes CSARVLAGTSDYEQYF.